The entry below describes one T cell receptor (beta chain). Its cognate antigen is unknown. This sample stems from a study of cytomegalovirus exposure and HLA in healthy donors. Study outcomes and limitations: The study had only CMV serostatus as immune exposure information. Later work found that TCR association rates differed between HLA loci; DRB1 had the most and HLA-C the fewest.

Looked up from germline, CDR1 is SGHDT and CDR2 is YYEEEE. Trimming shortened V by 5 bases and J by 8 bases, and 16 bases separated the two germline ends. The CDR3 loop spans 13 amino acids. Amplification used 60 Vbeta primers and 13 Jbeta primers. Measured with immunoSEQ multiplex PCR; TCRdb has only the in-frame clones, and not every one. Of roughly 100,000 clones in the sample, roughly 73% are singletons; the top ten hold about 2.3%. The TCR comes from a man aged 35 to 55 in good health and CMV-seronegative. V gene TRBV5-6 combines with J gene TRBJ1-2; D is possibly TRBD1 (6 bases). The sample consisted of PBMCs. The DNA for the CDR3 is TGTGCCAGCAGTCTACAGGGCACCCCCGGCTACACCTTC. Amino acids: CASSLQGTPGYTF.